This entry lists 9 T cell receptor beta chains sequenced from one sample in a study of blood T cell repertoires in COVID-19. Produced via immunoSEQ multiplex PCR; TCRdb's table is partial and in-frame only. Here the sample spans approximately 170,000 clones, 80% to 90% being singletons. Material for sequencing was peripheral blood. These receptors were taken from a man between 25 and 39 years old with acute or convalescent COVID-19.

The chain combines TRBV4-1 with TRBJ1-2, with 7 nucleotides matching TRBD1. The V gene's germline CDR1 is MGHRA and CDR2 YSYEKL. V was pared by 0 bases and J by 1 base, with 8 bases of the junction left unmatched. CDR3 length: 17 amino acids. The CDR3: CASSQDVRAGGNYGYTF. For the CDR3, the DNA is TGCGCCAGCAGCCAAGATGTACGGGCAGGGGGTAACTATGGCTACACCTTC.

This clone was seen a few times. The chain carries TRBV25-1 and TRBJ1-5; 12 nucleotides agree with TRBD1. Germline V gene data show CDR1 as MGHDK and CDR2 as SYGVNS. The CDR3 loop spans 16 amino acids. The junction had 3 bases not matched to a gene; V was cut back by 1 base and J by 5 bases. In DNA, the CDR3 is TGTGCCAGCAGTGAATGGGGGACAGGGGGCGATCAGCCCCAGCATTTT. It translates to CASSEWGTGGDQPQHF.

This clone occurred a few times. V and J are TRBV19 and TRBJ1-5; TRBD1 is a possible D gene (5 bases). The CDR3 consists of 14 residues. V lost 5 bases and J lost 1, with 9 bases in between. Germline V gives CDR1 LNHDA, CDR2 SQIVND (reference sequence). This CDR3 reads CASSRQTSNQPQHF. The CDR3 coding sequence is TGTGCCAGTAGTCGACAGACGAGCAATCAGCCCCAGCATTTT.

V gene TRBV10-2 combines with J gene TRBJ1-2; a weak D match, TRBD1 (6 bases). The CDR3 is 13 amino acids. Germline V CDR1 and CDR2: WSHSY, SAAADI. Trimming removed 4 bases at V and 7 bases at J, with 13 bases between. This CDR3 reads CASSVGGAGGYTF. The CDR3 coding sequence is TGCGCCAGCAGTGTAGGGGGGGCCGGTGGCTACACCTTC.

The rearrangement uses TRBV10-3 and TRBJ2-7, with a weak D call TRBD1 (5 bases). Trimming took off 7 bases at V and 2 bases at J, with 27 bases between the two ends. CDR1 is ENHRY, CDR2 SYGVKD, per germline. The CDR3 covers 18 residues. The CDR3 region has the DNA TGTGCCATCAAATCGGATGGGGCGTCGGGCAATGGGGCCTACGAGCAGTACTTC. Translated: CAIKSDGASGNGAYEQYF.

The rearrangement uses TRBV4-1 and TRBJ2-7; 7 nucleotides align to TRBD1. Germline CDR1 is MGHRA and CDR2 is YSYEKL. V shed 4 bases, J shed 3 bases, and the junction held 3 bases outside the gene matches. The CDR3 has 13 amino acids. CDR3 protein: CASSPRQGYEQYF. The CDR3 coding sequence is TGCGCCAGCAGCCCACGACAGGGCTACGAGCAGTACTTC.

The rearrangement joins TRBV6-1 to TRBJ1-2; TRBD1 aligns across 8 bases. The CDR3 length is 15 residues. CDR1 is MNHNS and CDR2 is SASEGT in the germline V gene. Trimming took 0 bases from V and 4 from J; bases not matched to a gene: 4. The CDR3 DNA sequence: TGTGCCAGCAGTGAAGCGCTGACAGGGGTCTATGGCTACACCTTC. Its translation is CASSEALTGVYGYTF.

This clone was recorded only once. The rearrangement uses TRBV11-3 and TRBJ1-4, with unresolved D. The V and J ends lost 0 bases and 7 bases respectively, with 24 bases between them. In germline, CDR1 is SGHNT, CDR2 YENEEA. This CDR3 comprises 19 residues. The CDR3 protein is CASSLDLEGPVLKCEKLFF. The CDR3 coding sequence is TGTGCCAGCAGCTTAGATCTTGAGGGCCCGGTATTAAAATGTGAAAAACTGTTTTTT.

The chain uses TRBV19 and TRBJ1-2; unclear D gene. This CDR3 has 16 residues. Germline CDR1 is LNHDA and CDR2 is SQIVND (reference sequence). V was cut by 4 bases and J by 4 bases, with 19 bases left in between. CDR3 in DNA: TGTGCCAGTAGTACAGGACCAGATCGGGAACTCTATGGCTACACCTTC. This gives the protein CASSTGPDRELYGYTF.